Listed below are T cell receptor beta chains from one sample, sequenced in a study of vaccination effects on CD4 cells after COVID-19. No cognate antigen is known for these TCRs. The method was immunoSEQ multiplex PCR; TCRdb's version includes in-frame clones alone and lacks a portion of them. Of approximately 76,000 clones in the sample, 78% were seen once. Material: CD4+ T cells from PBMCs cultured with SARS-CoV-2 spike peptides, obtained before COVID-19 vaccination. The receptors shown here come from a human donor who received a COVID-19 vaccine. CDR3s leave out the opening cysteine and the closing phenylalanine or tryptophan. The D gene is left open where the match is weak. The size entry is marked missing in some rows and otherwise reads once, few, many or a size class.

ASSKLAETQY,TRBJ2-5,TRBD2,TRBV5-4,few
ASSLGLPNTEAF,TRBJ1-1,-,TRBV5-6,-
ASSPYQVNTGELF,TRBJ2-2,-,TRBV4-2,-
ASSPRAGETNTGELF,TRBJ2-2,TRBD2,TRBV4-2,-
ASSQRAQKAGHQNSPLH,TRBJ1-6,-,TRBV14,-
AWSVQGGENTIY,TRBJ1-3,-,TRBV30,-
ASSPDRRNNYGYT,TRBJ1-2,-,TRBV7-2,-
ASSITDFLGYT,TRBJ1-2,-,TRBV11-1,-
ASSAPAGGLGEKLF,TRBJ1-4,-,TRBV7-2,-
ASSEFWDQPQH,TRBJ1-5,-,TRBV6-1,few
ASSFELGGYT,TRBJ1-2,-,TRBV7-9,-
ASRIQGDSNTDTQY,TRBJ2-3,-,TRBV7-3,-
ASSVADYTGELF,TRBJ2-2,-,TRBV9,few
SVIRQGGRIQY,TRBJ2-4,-,TRBV29-1,-
ASSLYGGNIQY,TRBJ2-4,-,TRBV7-2,-
ATSDRGGTDTQY,TRBJ2-3,TRBD2,TRBV24-1,once
ASSLASVRTDTQY,TRBJ2-3,-,TRBV7-3,-
SAQSGGVGTGELF,TRBJ2-2,TRBD2,TRBV29-1,once
ASSRTRAENIQY,TRBJ2-4,-,TRBV18,-
ASSLGGGADTGELF,TRBJ2-2,-,TRBV5-1,-
ASSEGRDRINTEAF,TRBJ1-1,TRBD1,TRBV6-1,once
ASSLFHGGVGNEQF,TRBJ2-1,TRBD2,TRBV19,-
ASSLRPRGGNQPQH,TRBJ1-5,-,TRBV7-8,few
ASSLGVNTEAF,TRBJ1-1,-,TRBV18,-
ATSRDPDGNTIY,TRBJ1-3,-,TRBV15,-
ATSDGYTGELF,TRBJ2-2,-,TRBV15,-
ASTETGGRPLH,TRBJ1-6,TRBD1,TRBV28,-